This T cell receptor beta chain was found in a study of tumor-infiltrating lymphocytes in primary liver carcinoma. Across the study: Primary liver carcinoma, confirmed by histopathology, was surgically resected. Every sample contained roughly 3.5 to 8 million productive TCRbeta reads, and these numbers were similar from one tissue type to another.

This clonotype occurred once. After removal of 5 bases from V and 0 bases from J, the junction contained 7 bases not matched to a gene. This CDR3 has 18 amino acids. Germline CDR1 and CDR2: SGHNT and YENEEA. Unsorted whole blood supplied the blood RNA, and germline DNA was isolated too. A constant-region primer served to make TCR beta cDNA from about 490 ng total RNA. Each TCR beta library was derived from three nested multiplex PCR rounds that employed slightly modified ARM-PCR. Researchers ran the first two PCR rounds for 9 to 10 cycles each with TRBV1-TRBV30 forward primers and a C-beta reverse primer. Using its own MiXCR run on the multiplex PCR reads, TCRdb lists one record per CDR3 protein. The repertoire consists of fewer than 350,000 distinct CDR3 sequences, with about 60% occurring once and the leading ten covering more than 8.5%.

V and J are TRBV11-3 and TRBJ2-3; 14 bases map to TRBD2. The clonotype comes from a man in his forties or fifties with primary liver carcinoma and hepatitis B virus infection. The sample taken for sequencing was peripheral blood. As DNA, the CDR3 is TGTGCCAGCAGCCTAGGACTAGCGGGAGGAGGAAGCACAGATACGCAGTATTTT. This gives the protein CASSLGLAGGGSTDTQYF.